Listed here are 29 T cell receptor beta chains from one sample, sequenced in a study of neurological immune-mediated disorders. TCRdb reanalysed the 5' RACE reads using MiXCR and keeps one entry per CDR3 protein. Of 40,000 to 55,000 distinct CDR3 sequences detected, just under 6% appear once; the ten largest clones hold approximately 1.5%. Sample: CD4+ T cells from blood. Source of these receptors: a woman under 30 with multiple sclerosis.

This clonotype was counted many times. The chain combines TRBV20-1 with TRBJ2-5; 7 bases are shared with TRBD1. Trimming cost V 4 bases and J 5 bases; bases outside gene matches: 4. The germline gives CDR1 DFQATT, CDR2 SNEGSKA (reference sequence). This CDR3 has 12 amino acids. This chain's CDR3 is CSANDRDETQYF. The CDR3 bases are TGCAGTGCTAATGACAGGGACGAGACCCAGTACTTC.

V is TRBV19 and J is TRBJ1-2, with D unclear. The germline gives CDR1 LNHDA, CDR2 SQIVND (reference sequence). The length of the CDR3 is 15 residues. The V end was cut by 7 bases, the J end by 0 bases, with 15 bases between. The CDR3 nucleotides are TGTGCCAGTACCACCCCATCGGGAGCTAACTATGGCTACACCTTC. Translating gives CASTTPSGANYGYTF.

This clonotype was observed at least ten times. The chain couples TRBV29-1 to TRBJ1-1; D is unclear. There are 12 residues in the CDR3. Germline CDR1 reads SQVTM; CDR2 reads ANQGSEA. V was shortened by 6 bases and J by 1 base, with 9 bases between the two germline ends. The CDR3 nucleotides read TGCAGCGTCCGCCATTCGAACACTGAAGCTTTCTTT. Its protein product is CSVRHSNTEAFF.

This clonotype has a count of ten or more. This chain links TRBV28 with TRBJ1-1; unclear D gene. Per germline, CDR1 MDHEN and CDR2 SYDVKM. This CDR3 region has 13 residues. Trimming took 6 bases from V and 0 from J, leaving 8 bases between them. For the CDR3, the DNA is TGTGCCAGCAGCCGAAACTTGAACACTGAAGCTTTCTTT. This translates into CASSRNLNTEAFF. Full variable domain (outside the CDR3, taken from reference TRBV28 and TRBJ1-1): DVKVTQSSRYLVKRTGEKVFLECVQDMDHENMFWYRQDPGLGLRLIYFSYDVKMKEKGDIPEGYSVSREKKERFSLILESASTNQTSMYLCASSRNLNTEAFFGQGTRLTVV.

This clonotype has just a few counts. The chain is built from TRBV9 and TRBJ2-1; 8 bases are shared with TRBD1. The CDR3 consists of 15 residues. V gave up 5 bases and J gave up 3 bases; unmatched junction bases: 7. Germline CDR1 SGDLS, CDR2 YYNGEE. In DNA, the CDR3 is TGTGCCAGCAGTCGGTCCGACAGGGGCTACAATGAGCAGTTCTTC. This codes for CASSRSDRGYNEQFF.

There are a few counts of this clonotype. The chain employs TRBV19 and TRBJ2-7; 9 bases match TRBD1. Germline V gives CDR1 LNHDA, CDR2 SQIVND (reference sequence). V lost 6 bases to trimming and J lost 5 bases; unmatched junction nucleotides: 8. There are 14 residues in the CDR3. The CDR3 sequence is CASSPTGGMDEQYF. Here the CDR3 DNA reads TGTGCCAGTAGCCCGACAGGGGGAATGGACGAGCAGTACTTC.

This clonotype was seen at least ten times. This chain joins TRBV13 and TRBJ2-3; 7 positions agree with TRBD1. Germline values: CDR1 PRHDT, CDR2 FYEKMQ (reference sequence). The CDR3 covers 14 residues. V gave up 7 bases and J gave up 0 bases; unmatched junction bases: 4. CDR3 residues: CASKTGVSTDTQYF. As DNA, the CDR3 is TGTGCCAGCAAAACAGGGGTTAGCACAGATACGCAGTATTTT.

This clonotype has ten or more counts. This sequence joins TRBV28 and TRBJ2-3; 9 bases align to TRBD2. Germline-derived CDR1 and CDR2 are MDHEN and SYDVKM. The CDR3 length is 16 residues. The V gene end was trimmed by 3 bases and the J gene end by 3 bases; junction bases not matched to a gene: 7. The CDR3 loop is CASSFGGGGETDTQYF. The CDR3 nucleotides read TGTGCCAGCAGTTTCGGTGGCGGGGGGGAAACAGATACGCAGTATTTT.

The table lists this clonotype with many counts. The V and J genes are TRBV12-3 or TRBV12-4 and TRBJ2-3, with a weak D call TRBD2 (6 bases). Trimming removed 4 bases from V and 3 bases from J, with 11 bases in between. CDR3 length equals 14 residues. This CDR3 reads CASSWSGLTDTQYF. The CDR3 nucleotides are TGTGCCAGCAGTTGGAGCGGGCTTACAGATACGCAGTATTTT.

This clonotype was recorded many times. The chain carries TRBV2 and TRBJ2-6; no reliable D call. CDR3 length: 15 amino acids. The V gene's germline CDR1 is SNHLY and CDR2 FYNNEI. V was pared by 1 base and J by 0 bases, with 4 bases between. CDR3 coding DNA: TGTGCCAGCAGTGAAGAACTCTCTGGGGCCAACGTCCTGACTTTC. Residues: CASSEELSGANVLTF.

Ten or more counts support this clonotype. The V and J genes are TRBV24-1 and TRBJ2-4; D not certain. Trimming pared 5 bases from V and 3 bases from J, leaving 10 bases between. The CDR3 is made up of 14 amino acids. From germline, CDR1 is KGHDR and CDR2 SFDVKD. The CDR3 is CATSGSDGKNIQYF. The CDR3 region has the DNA TGTGCCACCAGTGGGTCTGACGGCAAAAACATTCAGTACTTC.

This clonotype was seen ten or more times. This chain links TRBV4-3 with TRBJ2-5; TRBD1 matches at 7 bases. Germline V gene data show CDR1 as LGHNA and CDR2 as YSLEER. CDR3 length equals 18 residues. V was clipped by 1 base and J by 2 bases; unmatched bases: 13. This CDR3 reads CASSQALTGWGSQETQYF. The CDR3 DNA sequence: TGCGCCAGCAGCCAAGCCCTGACAGGGTGGGGATCACAAGAGACCCAGTACTTC.

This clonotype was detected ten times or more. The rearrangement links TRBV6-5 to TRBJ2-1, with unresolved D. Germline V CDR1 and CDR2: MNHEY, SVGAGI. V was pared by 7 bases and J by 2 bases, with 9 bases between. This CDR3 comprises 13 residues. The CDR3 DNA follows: TGTGCCAGCACAGGTAGTGCCTACAATGAGCAGTTCTTC. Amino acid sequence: CASTGSAYNEQFF.

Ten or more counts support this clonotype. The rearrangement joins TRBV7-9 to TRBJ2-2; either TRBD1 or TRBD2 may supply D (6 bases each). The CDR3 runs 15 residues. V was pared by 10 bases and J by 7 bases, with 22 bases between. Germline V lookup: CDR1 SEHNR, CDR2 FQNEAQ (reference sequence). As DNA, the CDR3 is TGTGCCACCAAGTGGTCAACGGGGGCCGGCGGGGAGCTGTTTTTT. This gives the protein CATKWSTGAGGELFF.

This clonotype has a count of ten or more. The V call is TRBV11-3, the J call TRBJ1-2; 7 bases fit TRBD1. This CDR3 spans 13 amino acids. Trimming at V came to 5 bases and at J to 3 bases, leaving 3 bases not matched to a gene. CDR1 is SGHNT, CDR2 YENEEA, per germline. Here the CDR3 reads CASSRQGDYGYTF. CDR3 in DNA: TGTGCCAGCAGCCGCCAGGGGGACTATGGCTACACCTTC.

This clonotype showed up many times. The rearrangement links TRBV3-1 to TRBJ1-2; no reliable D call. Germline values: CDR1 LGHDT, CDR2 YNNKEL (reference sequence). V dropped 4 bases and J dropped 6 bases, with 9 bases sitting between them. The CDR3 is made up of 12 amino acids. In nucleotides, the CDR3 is TGTGCCAGCAGCCTTGTCGGGGATGGCTACACCTTC. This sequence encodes CASSLVGDGYTF.

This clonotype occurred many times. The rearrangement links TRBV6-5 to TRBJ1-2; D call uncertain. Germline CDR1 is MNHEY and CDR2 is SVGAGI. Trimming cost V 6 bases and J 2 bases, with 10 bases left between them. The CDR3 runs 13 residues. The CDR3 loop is CASRRDLNYGYTF. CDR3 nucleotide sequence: TGTGCCAGCAGGCGGGATTTGAACTATGGCTACACCTTC.

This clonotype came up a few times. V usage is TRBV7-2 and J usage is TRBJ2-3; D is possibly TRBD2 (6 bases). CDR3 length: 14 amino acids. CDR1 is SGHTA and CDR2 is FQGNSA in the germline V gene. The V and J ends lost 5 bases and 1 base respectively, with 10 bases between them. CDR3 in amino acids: CASSPQRGTDTQYF. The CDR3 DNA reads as TGTGCCAGCAGCCCTCAGCGGGGCACAGATACGCAGTATTTT.

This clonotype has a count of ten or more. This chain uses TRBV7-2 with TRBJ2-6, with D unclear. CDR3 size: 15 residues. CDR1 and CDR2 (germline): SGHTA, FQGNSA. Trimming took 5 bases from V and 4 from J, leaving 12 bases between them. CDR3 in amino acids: CASSPGGLGANVLTF. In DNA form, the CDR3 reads TGTGCCAGCAGCCCCGGTGGGTTAGGGGCCAACGTCCTGACTTTC.

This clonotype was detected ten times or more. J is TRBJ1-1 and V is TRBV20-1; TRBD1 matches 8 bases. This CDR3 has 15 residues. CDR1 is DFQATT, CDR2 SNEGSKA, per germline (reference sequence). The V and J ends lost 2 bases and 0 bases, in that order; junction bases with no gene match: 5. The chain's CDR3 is CSARIRTGLNTEAFF. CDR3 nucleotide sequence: TGCAGTGCTAGAATAAGGACAGGGCTGAACACTGAAGCTTTCTTT.

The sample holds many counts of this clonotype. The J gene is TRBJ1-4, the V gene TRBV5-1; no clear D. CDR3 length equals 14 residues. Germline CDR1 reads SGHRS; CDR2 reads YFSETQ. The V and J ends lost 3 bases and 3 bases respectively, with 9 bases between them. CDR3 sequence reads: CASSYHGANEKLFF. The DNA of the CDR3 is TGCGCCAGCAGCTACCATGGGGCTAATGAAAAACTGTTTTTT.

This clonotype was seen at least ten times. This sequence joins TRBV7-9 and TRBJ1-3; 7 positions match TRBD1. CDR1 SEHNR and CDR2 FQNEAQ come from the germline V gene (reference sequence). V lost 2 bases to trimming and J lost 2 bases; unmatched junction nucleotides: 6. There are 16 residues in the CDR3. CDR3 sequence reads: CASSLSRGRTGNTIYF. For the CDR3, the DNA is TGTGCCAGCAGCTTATCGAGGGGGCGTACTGGAAACACCATATATTTT.

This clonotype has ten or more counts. CDR3 in amino acids: CASRSGTGTLGEKLFF. CDR3 coding DNA: TGCGCCAGCAGATCCGGGACAGGGACGCTCGGTGAAAAACTGTTTTTT. The chain has TRBV5-1 and TRBJ1-4, with 9 bases lining up with TRBD1. CDR3 length: 16 residues. Germline assignment: CDR1 SGHRS and CDR2 YFSETQ. V was pared by 5 bases and J by 7 bases, with 12 bases of the junction left unmatched.

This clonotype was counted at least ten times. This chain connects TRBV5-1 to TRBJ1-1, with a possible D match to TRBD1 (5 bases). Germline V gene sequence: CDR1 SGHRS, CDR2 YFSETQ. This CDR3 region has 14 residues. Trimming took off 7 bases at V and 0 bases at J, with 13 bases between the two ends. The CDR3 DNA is TGCGCCAGCCGAAGGCAGGGCATGAACACTGAAGCTTTCTTT. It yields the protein CASRRQGMNTEAFF.

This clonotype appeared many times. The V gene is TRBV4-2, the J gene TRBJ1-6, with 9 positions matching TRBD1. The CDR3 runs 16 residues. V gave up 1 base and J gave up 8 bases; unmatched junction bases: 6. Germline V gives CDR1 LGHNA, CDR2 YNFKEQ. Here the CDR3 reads CASSQVGGQGDSPLHF. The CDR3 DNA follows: TGTGCCAGCAGCCAAGTAGGGGGACAGGGCGATTCACCCCTCCACTTT.

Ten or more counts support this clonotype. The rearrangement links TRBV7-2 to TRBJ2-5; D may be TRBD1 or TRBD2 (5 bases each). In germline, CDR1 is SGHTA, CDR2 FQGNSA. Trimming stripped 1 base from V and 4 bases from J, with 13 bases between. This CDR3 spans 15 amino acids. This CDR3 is CASSLGGRRGETQYF. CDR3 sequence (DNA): TGTGCCAGCAGCTTAGGGGGACGTCGAGGAGAGACCCAGTACTTC.

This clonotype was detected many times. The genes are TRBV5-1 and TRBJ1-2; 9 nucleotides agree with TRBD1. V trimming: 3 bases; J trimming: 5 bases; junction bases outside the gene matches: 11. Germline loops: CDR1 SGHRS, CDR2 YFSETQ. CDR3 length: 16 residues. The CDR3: CASSWGGQGTSYGYTF. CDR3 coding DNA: TGCGCCAGCAGCTGGGGAGGACAGGGGACCTCTTATGGCTACACCTTC.

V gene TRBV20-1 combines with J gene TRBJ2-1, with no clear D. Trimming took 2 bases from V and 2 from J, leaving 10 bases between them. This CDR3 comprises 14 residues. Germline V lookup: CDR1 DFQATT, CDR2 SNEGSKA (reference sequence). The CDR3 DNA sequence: TGCAGTGCTAGAATCGACGGAACCTACAATGAGCAGTTCTTC. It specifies CSARIDGTYNEQFF.

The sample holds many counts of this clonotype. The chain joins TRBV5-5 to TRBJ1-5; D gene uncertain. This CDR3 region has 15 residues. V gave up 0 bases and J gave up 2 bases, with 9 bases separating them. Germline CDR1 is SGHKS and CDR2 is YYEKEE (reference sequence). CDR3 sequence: CASSLGPAGNQPQHF. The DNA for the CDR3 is TGTGCCAGCAGCTTGGGCCCTGCGGGCAATCAGCCCCAGCATTTT.